Below, 22 T cell receptor beta chains from the same sample are listed, as sequenced in a study of cytomegalovirus exposure and HLA in healthy donors. PCR primers comprised 60 Vbeta and 13 Jbeta primers. Produced via immunoSEQ multiplex PCR; TCRdb's table is partial and in-frame only. The table lists tens of thousands of clones, 7.6% of them singletons. The source material was PBMCs. The receptors stem from a man between 45 and 60 years old in good health and CMV-seronegative.

This clone was detected a few times. This chain uses TRBV10-3 with TRBJ2-3; no reliable D call. V was clipped by 7 bases and J by 2 bases, with 13 bases between them. CDR3 size: 14 residues. CDR1 and CDR2 from the germline V gene are ENHRY and SYGVKD. The CDR3: CAITQRPSTDTQYF. The DNA of the CDR3 is TGTGCCATCACCCAGCGCCCCTCCACAGATACGCAGTATTTT.

The chain couples TRBV29-1 to TRBJ1-4; D is possibly TRBD1 (5 bases). Between the trimmed V and J ends, which lost 2 bases and 8 bases, there was a span of 12 bases. The CDR3 has 13 amino acids. CDR1 and CDR2 from the germline V gene are SQVTM and ANQGSEA. The chain's CDR3 is CSVESQGGEKLFF. As DNA, the CDR3 is TGCAGCGTTGAAAGCCAGGGTGGGGAAAAACTGTTTTTT.

This clone was seen a handful of times. CDR3 coding DNA: TGTGCCACCAGCCGAAAACTAGCGGGGGGCTGGAGCACAGATACGCAGTATTTT. This sequence encodes CATSRKLAGGWSTDTQYF. The V call is TRBV15, the J call TRBJ2-3, with 12 bases fitting TRBD2. CDR3 length equals 18 residues. With V trimmed by 5 bases and J by 0 bases, 9 bases remained unmatched. The germline V gene encodes CDR1 LNHNV and CDR2 YYDKDF (reference sequence).

In its sample, this clone was seen a few times. The chain recombines TRBV5-1 with TRBJ2-7; 9 bases align to TRBD2. Per the germline V gene, CDR1 is SGHRS and CDR2 is YFSETQ. V dropped 6 bases and J dropped 6; count of bases not matched to a gene: 7. The CDR3 contains 13 residues. This CDR3 is CASNIAGDGEQYF. The CDR3 DNA reads TGCGCCAGCAACATAGCGGGAGATGGCGAGCAGTACTTC.

In its sample, this clone was seen a few times. The chain recombines TRBV29-1 with TRBJ2-6; 7 bases align to TRBD1. In germline, CDR1 is SQVTM, CDR2 ANQGSEA. There are 15 residues in the CDR3. V was clipped by 7 bases and J by 0 bases; unmatched bases: 6. The chain's CDR3 is CSARDSHSGANVLTF. As DNA, the CDR3 is TGCAGCGCCAGGGACAGCCACTCTGGGGCCAACGTCCTGACTTTC.

This clone showed up just a few times. V and J are TRBV6-4 and TRBJ2-5; 12 positions match TRBD2. The J segment lost 4 bases and the V segment lost 8 bases, leaving 8 bases of the junction unmatched. Germline CDR1 is MRHNA and CDR2 is SNTAGT. This CDR3 region has 15 residues. Here the CDR3 reads CASSPGLAGSETQYF. DNA for the CDR3: TGTGCCAGCTCACCGGGACTAGCGGGCTCAGAGACCCAGTACTTC.

The chain links TRBV7-8 to TRBJ1-1; the D is unclear. The CDR3 has 17 amino acids. Trimming removed 7 bases at V and 2 bases at J, with 23 bases between. The germline gives CDR1 SGHVS, CDR2 FQNEAQ. CDR3 region: CASNLRPTGMLNTEAFF. The CDR3 DNA reads TGTGCCAGCAACCTTAGACCCACCGGGATGCTAAACACTGAAGCTTTCTTT.

The rearrangement joins TRBV5-4 to TRBJ2-1; perhaps TRBD2 as D (7 bases). Germline V gene sequence: CDR1 SGHNT, CDR2 YYREEE (reference sequence). This CDR3 region has 15 residues. Trimming removed 2 bases from V and 2 bases from J, with 11 bases in between. In DNA, the CDR3 is TGTGCCAGCAGCTTAGGGGGAGGGCCCTACAATGAGCAGTTCTTC. It yields the protein CASSLGGGPYNEQFF.

The V call is TRBV6-5, the J call TRBJ1-2, with 9 bases aligning to TRBD1. CDR1 and CDR2 from the germline V gene are MNHEY and SVGAGI. This CDR3 is 12 amino acids long. Trimming cost V 6 bases and J 8 bases; bases outside gene matches: 4. This CDR3 is CASSSGTGGYTF. CDR3 bases: TGTGCCAGCAGCTCCGGGACAGGGGGCTACACCTTC.

This clone appeared a few times. The genes are TRBV5-5 and TRBJ1-1, with a possible D match to TRBD1 (5 bases). Germline assignment: CDR1 SGHKS and CDR2 YYEKEE (reference sequence). CDR3 length: 13 residues. Trimming left V 0 bases short and J 5 bases short, with 8 bases between. The chain's CDR3 is CASSLAGLTEAFF. The CDR3 nucleotides read TGTGCCAGCAGCTTGGCAGGGTTGACTGAAGCTTTCTTT. Combining the CDR3 with reference TRBV5-5 and TRBJ1-1 gives the whole variable domain DAGVTQSPTHLIKTRGQQVTLRCSPISGHKSVSWYQQVLGQGPQFIFQYYEKEERGRGNFPDRFSARQFPNYSSELNVNALLLGDSALYLCASSLAGLTEAFFGQGTRLTVV.

This clone was counted a few times. One end of the junction varies from germline; a read error may be responsible. The V and J genes are TRBV7-2 and TRBJ2-3, with 12 bases lining up with TRBD2. The CDR3 spans 15 residues. Germline V gene sequence: CDR1 SGHTA, CDR2 FQGNSA. The CDR3 DNA sequence: TGTGCCAGCAGCCTAGCGGGGGGGCCGCCAGATACGCAGTATTTT. Translation gives CASSLAGGPPDTQYF.

This clone was recorded a few times. The V and J genes are TRBV7-2 and TRBJ2-3, with TRBD2 matching over 7 bases. There are 15 residues in the CDR3. Germline lookup yields CDR1 SGHTA and CDR2 FQGNSA. J lost 8 bases, V lost 5 bases, and 13 bases had no gene match. The CDR3 loop is CASSPQAGVIATQYF. Written as DNA, the CDR3 is TGTGCCAGCAGCCCCCAGGCGGGAGTTATCGCTACGCAGTATTTT.

This clone was seen a few times. This sequence joins TRBV5-4 and TRBJ1-6; D may be TRBD1 (5 bases). The CDR3 has 14 residues. Germline CDR1 reads SGHNT; CDR2 reads YYREEE (reference sequence). Trimming shortened V by 0 bases and J by 13 bases, and 14 bases separated the two germline ends. Here the CDR3 DNA reads TGTGCCAGCAGCTTGGGGGGGGATGCGGCCCCCCTCCACTTT. Translating it yields CASSLGGDAAPLHF. Using reference TRBV5-4 and TRBJ1-6 for the parts outside the CDR3, the full variable domain is ETGVTQSPTHLIKTRGQQVTLRCSSQSGHNTVSWYQQALGQGPQFIFQYYREEENGRGNFPPRFSGLQFPNYSSELNVNALELDDSALYLCASSLGGDAAPLHFGNGTRLTVT.

The chain joins TRBV5-6 to TRBJ2-5; D is possibly TRBD1 (6 bases). The CDR3 totals 16 residues. V was cut by 4 bases and J by 3 bases, with 19 bases left in between. Germline assignment: CDR1 SGHDT and CDR2 YYEEEE. The CDR3 reads CASSVSPGTTKETQYF. In DNA form, the CDR3 reads TGTGCCAGCAGCGTATCCCCCGGGACAACCAAAGAGACCCAGTACTTC.

The gene calls are TRBV19 and TRBJ2-1; TRBD1 matches at 7 bases. Germline loops: CDR1 LNHDA, CDR2 SQIVND (reference sequence). This CDR3 has 15 amino acids. With 5 bases clipped from V and 1 base from J, the junction kept 5 bases outside the gene matches. The CDR3 region is CASSPDRASYNEQFF. CDR3 in DNA: TGTGCCAGTAGTCCTGACAGGGCTTCCTACAATGAGCAGTTCTTC.

This clone occurred a few times. The gene calls are TRBV13 and TRBJ2-2; 11 nucleotides line up with TRBD2. V trimming: 5 bases; J trimming: 6 bases; junction bases outside the gene matches: 8. This CDR3 has 16 amino acids. In germline, CDR1 is PRHDT, CDR2 FYEKMQ (reference sequence). The CDR3 protein is CASSTRLAGKAGELFF. The CDR3, as DNA: TGTGCCAGCAGCACGAGACTAGCGGGAAAGGCCGGGGAGCTGTTTTTT.

To note about this clone: At one end, the junction sequence differs from germline, possibly due to a read error. The chain joins TRBV6-6 to TRBJ2-2; TRBD1 agrees at 10 bases. Germline CDR1 MNHNY, CDR2 SVGAGI (reference sequence). The CDR3 covers 14 residues. The CDR3, as DNA: TGTGCCAGCAGTGACAGGGGGCCACCCGGGGGGCTGTTTTTT. This gives the protein CASSDRGPPGGLFF.

V and J are TRBV9 and TRBJ1-6; D remains ambiguous. V lost 1 base and J lost 13, with 18 bases in between. Germline CDR1 is SGDLS and CDR2 is YYNGEE. This CDR3 is 15 amino acids long. CDR3 loop: CASSVNANPQTPLHF. The CDR3 coding sequence is TGTGCCAGCAGCGTAAACGCCAACCCACAGACCCCCCTCCACTTT.

The V and J genes are TRBV15 and TRBJ2-5; TRBD2 matches 9 bases. Germline trimming cut 0 bases from V and 6 bases from J; bases unmatched to any gene: 14. The CDR3 spans 18 residues. The V gene's germline CDR1 is LNHNV and CDR2 YYDKDF (reference sequence). CDR3: CATSRELRVAGAQQTQYF. The CDR3 DNA follows: TGTGCCACCAGCAGAGAATTAAGGGTAGCGGGGGCACAGCAGACCCAGTACTTC. The full variable domain, its missing parts supplied by reference TRBV15 and TRBJ2-5, is DAMVIQNPRYQVTQFGKPVTLSCSQTLNHNVMYWYQQKSSQAPKLLFHYYDKDFNNEADTPDNFQSRRPNTSFCFLDIRSPGLGDTAMYLCATSRELRVAGAQQTQYFGPGTRLLVL.

This clone appeared a few times. The chain links TRBV30 to TRBJ2-7, with 13 bases aligning to TRBD2. The CDR3 is 14 residues long. Germline values: CDR1 GTSNPN, CDR2 SVGIG (reference sequence). Trimming at V came to 0 bases and at J to 6 bases, leaving 2 bases not matched to a gene. CDR3 coding DNA: TGTGCCTGGAGTGTACTAGCGGGAGGGACCGAGCAGTACTTC. Translating it yields CAWSVLAGGTEQYF.

A few counts support this clone. J is TRBJ2-1 and V is TRBV28, with TRBD1 identical over 9 bases. CDR1 and CDR2 from the germline V gene are MDHEN and SYDVKM. The CDR3 contains 14 residues. With V trimmed by 5 bases and J by 6 bases, 5 bases remained unmatched. CDR3 amino acids: CASSTYRGRNEQFF. The CDR3 nucleotides read TGTGCCAGCAGTACCTACAGGGGGCGCAATGAGCAGTTCTTC.

The chain joins TRBV4-1 to TRBJ2-5, with TRBD1 matching 8 bases. The last part of the DNA fits TRBJ2-7 better; the J call may be wrong. The CDR3 loop spans 15 amino acids. Germline V gene lookup returns CDR1 MGHRA and CDR2 YSYEKL. For the CDR3, the DNA is TGCGCCAGCAGCCAGATTCAGGGGGCTCCCTACGAGCAGTACTTC. It is translated as CASSQIQGAPYEQYF.